The next 10 T cell receptor beta chains were all read from a single sample in a study of radiation and T cells in renal cell carcinoma. Time point described: blood 2 weeks post-SBRT. Treatment specified: 15 Gy SBRT to primary tumor, nephrectomy 4 weeks later. Generated by immunoSEQ multiplex PCR, the TCRdb table keeps only in-frame clones and is missing some. The sample lists 150,000 to 180,000 clones, around 90% occurring once. The sequencing here drew on blood, taken from a patient whose treatment included radiotherapy and nephrectomy. These receptors all come from a woman in her 50s with renal cell carcinoma.

The CDR3 loop is CASSPTPDTQYF. The CDR3 region has the DNA TGTGCCAGCAGCCCCACCCCAGATACGCAGTATTTT. The chain uses TRBV27 and TRBJ2-3; D uncertain. In germline, CDR1 is MNHEY, CDR2 SMNVEV (reference sequence). The CDR3 runs to 12 residues. The V and J ends lost 6 bases and 4 bases respectively, with 8 bases between them.

The chain recombines TRBV21-1 with TRBJ2-3; TRBD1, the table's D call, lacks a check against the DNA. TRBV21-1 is a documented pseudogene. The CDR3 runs 16 residues. This CDR3 reads CASGRRHPFSTDTQYF. The CDR3 DNA sequence: TGTGCCAGCGGTCGCAGACACCCTTTTAGCACAGATACGCAGTATTTT.

This clone was picked up a small number of times. This specimen includes other DNA sequences encoding the same CDR3. The chain has TRBV30 and TRBJ1-1; no firm D call. CDR1 GTSNPN and CDR2 SVGIG come from the germline V gene (reference sequence). The CDR3 covers 11 residues. V was trimmed by 1 base and J by 4 bases, leaving 4 bases between them. In DNA, the CDR3 is TGTGCCTGGAGTGCACGCACTGAAGCTTTCTTT. Amino acids: CAWSARTEAFF.

This clone appeared a few times. The gene calls are TRBV19 and TRBJ1-1, with a possible D match to TRBD1 (5 bases). This CDR3 contains 15 residues. The germline V gene encodes CDR1 LNHDA and CDR2 SQIVND (reference sequence). V was cut by 0 bases and J by 7 bases, with 15 bases left in between. CDR3 in DNA: TGTGCCAGTAGTATAGATCGTCCGGGGCTCGGTGAAGCTTTCTTT. Protein product: CASSIDRPGLGEAFF. Full variable domain (rest looked up from reference TRBV19 and TRBJ1-1): DGGITQSPKYLFRKEGQNVTLSCEQNLNHDAMYWYRQDPGQGLRLIYYSQIVNDFQKGDIAEGYSVSREKKESFPLTVTSAQKNPTAFYLCASSIDRPGLGEAFFGQGTRLTVV.

The chain employs TRBV7-3 and TRBJ1-3; no firm D call. Trimming cost V 0 bases and J 0 bases, with 15 bases left between them. The CDR3 spans 18 residues. Germline-derived CDR1 and CDR2 are SGHTA and FQGTGA. CDR3 sequence: CASSLTSRVASSGNTIYF. The CDR3 region has the DNA TGTGCCAGCAGCTTAACGTCCAGAGTGGCTAGCTCTGGAAACACCATATATTTT.

The J gene is TRBJ1-2, the V gene TRBV30; TRBD1 matches at 7 bases. Germline CDR1 GTSNPN, CDR2 SVGIG (reference sequence). J gave up 8 bases and V 1 base, and 7 bases lay outside the gene matches. The CDR3 is 13 residues long. CDR3: CAWSERDSQGYTF. The CDR3 DNA reads as TGTGCCTGGAGTGAAAGGGACAGTCAAGGCTACACCTTC.

The chain employs TRBV6-1 and TRBJ2-7; either TRBD1 or TRBD2 may supply D (5 bases each). This CDR3 is 14 amino acids long. Per germline, CDR1 MNHNS and CDR2 SASEGT. Trimming took 7 bases from V and 0 from J, leaving 13 bases between them. The CDR3 coding sequence is TGTGCCAGCAACACCTGGGGGAGCTCCTACGAGCAGTACTTC. It codes for CASNTWGSSYEQYF.

The chain carries TRBV5-1 and TRBJ2-7, with D possibly being TRBD1 (5 bases). CDR1 and CDR2 (germline): SGHRS, YFSETQ. This CDR3 spans 15 amino acids. Trimming removed 5 bases from V and 2 bases from J, with 17 bases in between. CDR3 residues: CASSRQTLTAYEQYF. CDR3 in DNA: TGCGCCAGCAGTCGTCAAACCTTGACAGCCTACGAGCAGTACTTC.

The chain recombines TRBV7-9 with TRBJ1-3; no firm D call. Trimming removed 4 bases from V and 2 bases from J, with 15 bases in between. CDR1 is SEHNR, CDR2 FQNEAQ, per germline (reference sequence). The CDR3 is 16 amino acids. The CDR3 loop is CASSSGAVGTGNTIYF. DNA for the CDR3: TGTGCCAGCAGCTCTGGTGCGGTGGGCACTGGAAACACCATATATTTT.

The chain couples TRBV30 to TRBJ1-1; no reliable D call. V dropped 3 bases and J dropped 0 bases, with 8 bases sitting between them. Per germline, CDR1 GTSNPN and CDR2 SVGIG (reference sequence). CDR3 size: 13 residues. The CDR3 is CAWRREMNTEAFF. The CDR3, as DNA: TGTGCCTGGAGGCGCGAGATGAACACTGAAGCTTTCTTT. The full variable domain, with the rest looked up from reference TRBV30 and TRBJ1-1, is SQTIHQWPATLVQPVGSPLSLECTVEGTSNPNLYWYRQAAGRGLQLLFYSVGIGQISSEVPQNLSASRPQDRQFILSSKKLLLSDSGFYLCAWRREMNTEAFFGQGTRLTVV.